The 21 T cell receptor beta chains given below trace back to one sample, sequenced in a study of shared clonotypes between healthy human individuals. Libraries were prepared by immunoSEQ multiplex PCR; TCRdb keeps only in-frame clonotypes and omits some of them. The sample lists around 500,000 clones; roughly 85% were seen once. The material sequenced was PBMCs. Receptors were obtained from a woman aged 40-49 years in good health. Some clones in this sample may be carry-over from other donors' samples.

The V and J genes are TRBV28 and TRBJ2-1; D is perhaps TRBD1 or TRBD2 (6 bases each). The CDR3 contains 16 residues. Trimming stripped 2 bases from V and 3 bases from J, with 14 bases between. Germline values: CDR1 MDHEN, CDR2 SYDVKM. The DNA of the CDR3 is TGTGCCAGCAGTTTAGTTCGGGGGCTAAACTACAATGAGCAGTTCTTC. It is translated as CASSLVRGLNYNEQFF.

The genes are TRBV5-3 and TRBJ2-2, with a weak D call TRBD2 (7 bases). TRBV5-3 falls under the ORF class, with uncertain function. Trimming pared 0 bases from V and 7 bases from J, leaving 16 bases between. This CDR3 has 16 amino acids. CDR3 bases: TGTGCCAGAAGCTTGGCACAGGGAGGGTCGGGCGGGGAGCTGTTTTTT. Protein product: CARSLAQGGSGGELFF.

The V call is TRBV30, the J call TRBJ2-7, with D maybe TRBD1 (6 bases). Germline V gene data show CDR1 as GTSNPN and CDR2 as SVGIG (reference sequence). The CDR3 extends over 14 amino acids. V was pared by 3 bases and J by 2 bases, with 14 bases between. CDR3 DNA sequence: TGTGCCTGGAGCCATGGGGGCGGAGCCTACGAGCAGTACTTC. It specifies CAWSHGGGAYEQYF.

V is TRBV21-1 and J is TRBJ2-1; TRBD1, the table's D call, was not compared with the DNA. TRBV21-1 represents a pseudogene. The CDR3 sequence is 13 residues long. CDR3 sequence reads: CASPARTGNEQFF. CDR3 coding DNA: TGTGCCAGCCCAGCACGGACAGGGAATGAGCAGTTCTTC.

The rearrangement uses TRBV11-3 and TRBJ2-3; possible D gene TRBD1, 6 bases. Between the trimmed V and J ends, which lost 5 bases and 4 bases, there was a span of 13 bases. CDR3 length: 14 residues. Germline values: CDR1 SGHNT, CDR2 YENEEA. As DNA, the CDR3 is TGTGCCAGCAGCCCTCTACAGGGTTCAGATACGCAGTATTTT. Translation gives CASSPLQGSDTQYF. Full variable domain (missing parts from reference TRBV11-3 and TRBJ2-3): EAGVVQSPRYKIIEKKQPVAFWCNPISGHNTLYWYLQNLGQGPELLIRYENEEAVDDSQLPKDRFSAERLKGVDSTLKIQPAELGDSAVYLCASSPLQGSDTQYFGPGTRLTVL.

The chain recombines TRBV30 with TRBJ2-5, with D perhaps TRBD1 (5 bases). The ends were cut back, 3 bases at V and 5 bases at J, with 13 bases in the middle. CDR1 and CDR2 from the germline V gene are GTSNPN and SVGIG (reference sequence). This CDR3 is built from 13 residues. This CDR3 is CAWRSRARETQYF. The CDR3, as DNA: TGTGCCTGGAGGTCCAGGGCACGGGAGACCCAGTACTTC.

V usage is TRBV28 and J usage is TRBJ1-2; D not resolved. Germline V lookup: CDR1 MDHEN, CDR2 SYDVKM. Between the trimmed V and J ends, which lost 3 bases and 0 bases, there was a span of 8 bases. CDR3 length: 14 amino acids. This CDR3 reads CASSLRPANYGYTF. As DNA, the CDR3 is TGTGCCAGCAGTTTGCGGCCAGCTAACTATGGCTACACCTTC.

The chain joins TRBV10-2 to TRBJ2-1; TRBD1 agrees at 10 bases. J lost 2 bases, V lost 6 bases, and 7 bases had no gene match. The CDR3 covers 16 residues. Germline CDR1 reads WSHSY; CDR2 reads SAAADI. For the CDR3, the DNA is TGCGCCAGCAGGTACCCCGGGACAGGGGCCTACAATGAGCAGTTCTTC. Residues: CASRYPGTGAYNEQFF.

This chain joins TRBV15 and TRBJ1-2; D call uncertain. V gave up 0 bases and J gave up 7 bases, with 6 bases separating them. Germline-derived CDR1 and CDR2 are LNHNV and YYDKDF (reference sequence). This CDR3 has 12 amino acids. This CDR3 is CATSRDRTGYTF. The CDR3 DNA sequence: TGTGCCACCAGCAGAGATAGGACTGGCTACACCTTC.

With regard to this clone: A far larger clone differs by one base, so this is likely a read error. The V call is TRBV2, the J call TRBJ2-3; D unclear. Germline CDR1 SNHLY, CDR2 FYNNEI. This CDR3 has 9 amino acids. The CDR3 coding sequence is TGTGCCAGCAACGGTCCGCATTATTTT. Translated: CASNGPHYF.

The V call is TRBV19, the J call TRBJ2-7, with D perhaps being TRBD1 or TRBD2 (5 bases each). CDR3 length equals 16 residues. V shed 4 bases and J shed 2 bases, with 18 bases lying between them. Germline V gene lookup returns CDR1 LNHDA and CDR2 SQIVND (reference sequence). CDR3 sequence reads: CASSRSGRTTTYEQYF. The CDR3 DNA reads as TGTGCCAGTAGTAGATCGGGGCGAACCACAACCTACGAGCAGTACTTC.

V is TRBV28 and J is TRBJ2-5, with D unclear. The J call may be in error: the DNA end matches TRBJ2-7 better. This CDR3 is built from 14 residues. The V gene's germline CDR1 is MDHEN and CDR2 SYDVKM. The CDR3 loop is CASSLAQIHYEQYF. CDR3 in DNA: TGTGCCAGCAGTTTAGCACAGATCCACTACGAGCAGTACTTC.

In its sample, this clone was seen once. The rearrangement links TRBV10-1 to TRBJ2-5; D not certain. The J call may be incorrect, as the DNA end agrees better with TRBJ2-7. CDR3 length equals 13 residues. Germline CDR1 is WNHNN and CDR2 is SYGVQD (reference sequence). This CDR3 reads CASSESMSYEQYF. DNA for the CDR3: TGCGCCAGCAGTGAGTCGATGAGCTACGAGCAGTACTTC.

The J gene is TRBJ2-5, the V gene TRBV28; 10 bases are a match to TRBD2. The CDR3 consists of 15 residues. V gave up 7 bases and J gave up 5 bases; unmatched junction bases: 10. The germline CDR1 and CDR2 sequences are MDHEN and SYDVKM. The CDR3 loop reads CASTRGGAGGETQYF. The CDR3 bases are TGTGCCAGCACCCGGGGGGGAGCGGGAGGGGAGACCCAGTACTTC.

The chain employs TRBV6-1 and TRBJ2-1; 11 positions match TRBD2. Germline trimming cut 2 bases from V and 12 bases from J; bases unmatched to any gene: 6. This CDR3 is built from 14 residues. Per germline, CDR1 MNHNS and CDR2 SASEGT. The CDR3 bases are TGTGCCAGCAGTGAATCGACTAGCGGGACCTCGCAGTTCTTC. It is translated as CASSESTSGTSQFF.

J is TRBJ2-3 and V is TRBV10-1, with 7 bases matching TRBD1. CDR1 WNHNN and CDR2 SYGVQD come from the germline V gene (reference sequence). CDR3 size: 14 residues. With 3 bases clipped from V and 2 bases from J, the junction kept 2 bases outside the gene matches. The CDR3 protein is CASSERGHTDTQYF. CDR3 nucleotides: TGCGCCAGCAGTGAAAGGGGGCACACAGATACGCAGTATTTT.

The sample holds one count of this clone. The chain is built from TRBV5-1 and TRBJ2-1, with D perhaps matching TRBD2 (6 bases). Germline CDR1 reads SGHRS; CDR2 reads YFSETQ. The CDR3 consists of 13 residues. Trimming shortened V by 0 bases and J by 9 bases, and 10 bases separated the two germline ends. CDR3 in amino acids: CASSLALGGEQFF. CDR3 DNA: TGCGCCAGCAGCTTGGCCCTGGGAGGTGAGCAGTTCTTC.

The chain is built from TRBV28 and TRBJ2-1; D may be TRBD1 or TRBD2 (5 bases each). CDR3 size: 12 residues. CDR1 and CDR2 from the germline V gene are MDHEN and SYDVKM. The V end was cut by 5 bases, the J end by 11 bases, with 13 bases between. In nucleotides, the CDR3 is TGTGCCAGCAGTGCCGCCGGGACCCAGCAGTTCTTC. It codes for CASSAAGTQQFF.

CDR3 nucleotide sequence: TGTGCCAGCAGCGGACAGGGTCTGGGAGCAACTAATGAAAAACTGTTTTTT. Translation gives CASSGQGLGATNEKLFF. V usage is TRBV9 and J usage is TRBJ1-4; 7 bases are shared with TRBD1. V lost 3 bases and J lost 0; bases outside the gene matches: 8. Germline CDR1 reads SGDLS; CDR2 reads YYNGEE. The CDR3 is 17 residues long.

The chain uses TRBV2 and TRBJ2-7; 10 positions match TRBD2. V trimming: 5 bases; J trimming: 6 bases; junction bases outside the gene matches: 7. CDR1 and CDR2 from the germline V gene are SNHLY and FYNNEI. The CDR3 loop spans 14 amino acids. The CDR3 DNA is TGTGCCAGCAGTCCTTCGACTAGCGGGCGCGAGCAGTACTTC. The encoded protein is CASSPSTSGREQYF.

The J gene is TRBJ2-3, the V gene TRBV19; D possibly corresponds to TRBD2 (6 bases). This CDR3 contains 16 residues. Trimming pared 9 bases from V and 4 bases from J, leaving 23 bases between. Germline V lookup: CDR1 LNHDA, CDR2 SQIVND (reference sequence). The chain's CDR3 is CASQSPRSGGSDTQYF. The CDR3 bases are TGTGCCAGCCAGTCGCCAAGGTCCGGAGGGTCAGATACGCAGTATTTT.